Sequencing of this T cell receptor (beta chain) was carried out in a study of blood T cell repertoires in COVID-19. Study-wide context: Specimens from acute and convalescent COVID-19 originated in the United States, Italy and Spain. PBMCs, B-cell-depleted T cells, or T cells provided the cDNA or gDNA that made up the material.

Per the original data handling: Nucleated cell number was recorded as an estimate derived from reference gene primer amplification. The repertoire was sequenced with immunoSEQ multiplex PCR; TCRdb's copy has only in-frame clones and lacks some. The V and J calls and clone size are taken from that table; D and trimming were inferred from the DNA. The repertoire includes 75,000 to 100,000 clones, roughly 85% of them detected once, and 11% sits in the top ten. This receptor was taken from a human donor in a cohort sampled during active COVID-19. Source material: peripheral blood.

CDR3 region: CASSPPLAGPSTDTQYF. The CDR3, as DNA: TGTGCCAGCTCACCACCGTTAGCGGGACCTAGCACAGATACGCAGTATTTT. The chain combines TRBV18 with TRBJ2-3, with 8 bases that match TRBD2. The CDR3 is 17 residues long. Germline values: CDR1 KGHSH, CDR2 LQKENI. V was clipped by 0 bases and J by 0 bases; unmatched bases: 5.